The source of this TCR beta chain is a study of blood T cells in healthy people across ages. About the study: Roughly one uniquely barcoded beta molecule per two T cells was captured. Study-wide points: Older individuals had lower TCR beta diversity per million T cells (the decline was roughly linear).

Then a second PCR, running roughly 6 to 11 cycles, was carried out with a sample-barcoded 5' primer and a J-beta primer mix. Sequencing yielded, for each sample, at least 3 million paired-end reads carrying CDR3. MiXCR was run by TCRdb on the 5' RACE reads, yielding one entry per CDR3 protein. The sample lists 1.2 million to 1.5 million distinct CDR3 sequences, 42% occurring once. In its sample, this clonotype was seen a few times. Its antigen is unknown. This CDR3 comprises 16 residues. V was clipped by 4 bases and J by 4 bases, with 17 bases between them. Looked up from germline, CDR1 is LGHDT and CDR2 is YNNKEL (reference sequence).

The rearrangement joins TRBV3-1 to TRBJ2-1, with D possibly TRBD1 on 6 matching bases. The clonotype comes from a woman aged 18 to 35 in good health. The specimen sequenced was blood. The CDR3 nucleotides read TGTGCCAGCAGCCGCAGGGACATAGCGTCTTACAATGAGCAGTTCTTC. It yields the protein CASSRRDIASYNEQFF.